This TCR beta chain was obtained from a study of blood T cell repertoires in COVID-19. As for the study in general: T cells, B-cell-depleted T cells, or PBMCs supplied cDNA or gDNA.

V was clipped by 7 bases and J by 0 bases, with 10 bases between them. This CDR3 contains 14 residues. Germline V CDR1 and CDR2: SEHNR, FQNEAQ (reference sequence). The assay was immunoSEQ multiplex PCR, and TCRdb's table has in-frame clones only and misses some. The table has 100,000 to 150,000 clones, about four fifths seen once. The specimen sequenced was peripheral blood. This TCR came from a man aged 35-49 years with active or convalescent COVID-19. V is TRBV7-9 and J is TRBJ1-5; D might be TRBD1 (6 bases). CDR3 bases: TGTGCCAGCAACACAGGGTATAGCAATCAGCCCCAGCATTTT. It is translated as CASNTGYSNQPQHF.